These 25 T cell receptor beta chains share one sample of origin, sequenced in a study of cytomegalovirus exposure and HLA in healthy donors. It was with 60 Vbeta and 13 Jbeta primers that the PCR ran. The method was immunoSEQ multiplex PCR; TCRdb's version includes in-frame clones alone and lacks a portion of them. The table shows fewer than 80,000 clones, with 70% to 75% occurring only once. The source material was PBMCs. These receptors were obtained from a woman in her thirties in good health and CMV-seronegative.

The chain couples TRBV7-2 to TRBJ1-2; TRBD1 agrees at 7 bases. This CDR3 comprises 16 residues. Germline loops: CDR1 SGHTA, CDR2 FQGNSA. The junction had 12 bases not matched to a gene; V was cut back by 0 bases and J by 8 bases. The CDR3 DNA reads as TGTGCCAGCAGCTTAGCGGTTACAGGGGAGCGGTGGGGCTACACCTTC. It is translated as CASSLAVTGERWGYTF.

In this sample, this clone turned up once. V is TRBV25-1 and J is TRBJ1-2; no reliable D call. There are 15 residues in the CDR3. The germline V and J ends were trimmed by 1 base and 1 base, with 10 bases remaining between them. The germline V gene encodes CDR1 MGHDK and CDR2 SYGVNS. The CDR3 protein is CASSESQDNNYGYTF. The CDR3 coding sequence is TGTGCCAGCAGTGAATCGCAGGATAATAACTATGGCTACACCTTC.

CDR3 loop: CASSARGTSGTYEQYF. The CDR3 DNA reads as TGTGCCAGCAGCGCCCGGGGGACTTCAGGGACCTACGAGCAGTACTTC. This chain uses TRBV7-9 with TRBJ2-7, with a tentative D call TRBD2 (6 bases). The CDR3 loop spans 16 amino acids. Trimming took off 5 bases at V and 2 bases at J, with 19 bases between the two ends. The germline V gene has CDR1 SEHNR and CDR2 FQNEAQ (reference sequence).

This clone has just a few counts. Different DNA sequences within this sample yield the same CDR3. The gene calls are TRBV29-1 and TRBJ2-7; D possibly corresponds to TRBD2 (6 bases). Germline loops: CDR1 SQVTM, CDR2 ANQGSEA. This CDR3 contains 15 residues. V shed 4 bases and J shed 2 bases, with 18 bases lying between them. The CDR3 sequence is CSVVLEGETAYEQYF. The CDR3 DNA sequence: TGCAGCGTTGTTCTGGAGGGAGAAACGGCCTACGAGCAGTACTTC.

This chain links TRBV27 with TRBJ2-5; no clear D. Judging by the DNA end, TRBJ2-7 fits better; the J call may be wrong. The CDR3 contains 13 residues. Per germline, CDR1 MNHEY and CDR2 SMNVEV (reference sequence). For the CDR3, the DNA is TGTGCCAGCAGTTTAACCCGTACCTACGAGCAGTACTTC. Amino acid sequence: CASSLTRTYEQYF.

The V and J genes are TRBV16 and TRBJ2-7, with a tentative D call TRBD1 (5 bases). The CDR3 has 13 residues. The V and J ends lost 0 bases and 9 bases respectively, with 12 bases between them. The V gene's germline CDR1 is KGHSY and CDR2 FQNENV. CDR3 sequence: CASSQSEGVGQYF. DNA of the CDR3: TGTGCCAGCAGCCAATCGGAAGGGGTAGGGCAGTACTTC.

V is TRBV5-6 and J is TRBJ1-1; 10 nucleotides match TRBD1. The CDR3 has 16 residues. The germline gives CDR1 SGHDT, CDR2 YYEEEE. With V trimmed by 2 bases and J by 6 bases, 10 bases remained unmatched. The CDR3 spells CASSLETTGGRPEAFF. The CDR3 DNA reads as TGTGCCAGCAGCTTAGAGACGACAGGGGGCCGACCTGAAGCTTTCTTT.

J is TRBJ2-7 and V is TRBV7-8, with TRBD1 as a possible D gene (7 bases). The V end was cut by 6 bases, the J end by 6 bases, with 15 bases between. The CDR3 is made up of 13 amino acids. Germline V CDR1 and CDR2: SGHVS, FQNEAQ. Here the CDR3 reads CASRPQGGREQYV. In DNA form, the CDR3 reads TGTGCCAGCAGACCTCAGGGGGGACGCGAGCAGTACGTC.

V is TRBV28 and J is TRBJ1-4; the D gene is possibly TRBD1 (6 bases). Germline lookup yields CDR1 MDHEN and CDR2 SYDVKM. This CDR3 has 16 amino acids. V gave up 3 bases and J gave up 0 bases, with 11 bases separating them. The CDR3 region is CASSFTGKSTNEKLFF. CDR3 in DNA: TGTGCCAGCAGTTTCACAGGGAAATCAACTAATGAAAAACTGTTTTTT.

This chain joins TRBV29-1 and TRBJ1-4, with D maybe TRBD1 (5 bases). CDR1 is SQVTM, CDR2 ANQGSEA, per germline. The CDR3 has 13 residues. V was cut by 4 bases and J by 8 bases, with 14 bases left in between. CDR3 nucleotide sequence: TGCAGCGTTGCTGACCTAAAGGGGGAAAAACTGTTTTTT. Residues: CSVADLKGEKLFF.

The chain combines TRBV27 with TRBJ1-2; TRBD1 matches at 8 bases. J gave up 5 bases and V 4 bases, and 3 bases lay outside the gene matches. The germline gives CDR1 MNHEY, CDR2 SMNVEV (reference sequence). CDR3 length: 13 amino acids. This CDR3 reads CASSSGQDYGYTF. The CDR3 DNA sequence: TGTGCCAGCAGTTCGGGACAGGATTATGGCTACACCTTC.

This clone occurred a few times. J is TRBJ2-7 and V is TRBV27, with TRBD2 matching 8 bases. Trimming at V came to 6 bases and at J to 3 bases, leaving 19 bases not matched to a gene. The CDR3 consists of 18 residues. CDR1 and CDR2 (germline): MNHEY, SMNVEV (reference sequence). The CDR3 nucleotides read TGTGCCAGCAGCCCTAGCGAGTCTAGCGGGTTCAAGGGCTACGAGCAGTACGTC. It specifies CASSPSESSGFKGYEQYV.

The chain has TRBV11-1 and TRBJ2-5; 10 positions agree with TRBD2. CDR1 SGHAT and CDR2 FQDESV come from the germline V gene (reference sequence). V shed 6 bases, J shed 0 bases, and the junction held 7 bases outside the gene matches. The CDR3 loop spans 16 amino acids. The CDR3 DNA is TGTGCCAGCAGGGGTTCTAGCGGGGGATACCAAGAGACCCAGTACTTC. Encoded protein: CASRGSSGGYQETQYF.

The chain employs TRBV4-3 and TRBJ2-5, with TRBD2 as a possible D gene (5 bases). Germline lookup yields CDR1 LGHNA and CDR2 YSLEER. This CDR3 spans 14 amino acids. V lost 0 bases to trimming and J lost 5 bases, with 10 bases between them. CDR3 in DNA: TGCGCCAGCAGCCAAGATGTAGCGTCGGAGACCCAGTACTTC. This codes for CASSQDVASETQYF.

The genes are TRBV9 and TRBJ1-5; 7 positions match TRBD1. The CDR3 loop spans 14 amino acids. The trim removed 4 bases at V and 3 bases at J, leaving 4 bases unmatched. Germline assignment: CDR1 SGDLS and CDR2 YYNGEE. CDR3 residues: CASSRGQPNQPQHF. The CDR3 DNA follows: TGTGCCAGCAGCCGGGGACAGCCCAATCAGCCCCAGCATTTT.

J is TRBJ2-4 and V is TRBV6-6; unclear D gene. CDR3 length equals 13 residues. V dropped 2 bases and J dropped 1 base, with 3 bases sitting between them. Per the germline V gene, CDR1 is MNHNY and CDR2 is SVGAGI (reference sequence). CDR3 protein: CASSYEAKNIQYF. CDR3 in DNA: TGTGCCAGCAGTTACGAGGCCAAAAACATTCAGTACTTC.

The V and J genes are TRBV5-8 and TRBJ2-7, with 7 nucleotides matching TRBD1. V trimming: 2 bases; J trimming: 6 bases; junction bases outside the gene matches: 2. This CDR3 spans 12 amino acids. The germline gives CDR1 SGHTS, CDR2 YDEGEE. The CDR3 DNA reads TGTGCCAGCAGCTTTCCAGGGGGCGAGCAGTACTTC. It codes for CASSFPGGEQYF.

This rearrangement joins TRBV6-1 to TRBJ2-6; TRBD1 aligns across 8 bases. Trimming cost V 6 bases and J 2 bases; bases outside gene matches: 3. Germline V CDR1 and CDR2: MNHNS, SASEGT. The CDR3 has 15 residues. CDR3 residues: CASRQGATGANVLTF. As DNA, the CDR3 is TGTGCCAGCAGGCAGGGGGCGACTGGGGCCAACGTCCTGACTTTC.

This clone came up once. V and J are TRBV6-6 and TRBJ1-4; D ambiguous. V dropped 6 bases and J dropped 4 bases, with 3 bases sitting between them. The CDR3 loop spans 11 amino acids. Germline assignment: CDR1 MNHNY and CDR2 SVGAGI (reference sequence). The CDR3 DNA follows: TGTGCCAGCAGCGTTAATGAAAAACTGTTTTTT. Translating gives CASSVNEKLFF.

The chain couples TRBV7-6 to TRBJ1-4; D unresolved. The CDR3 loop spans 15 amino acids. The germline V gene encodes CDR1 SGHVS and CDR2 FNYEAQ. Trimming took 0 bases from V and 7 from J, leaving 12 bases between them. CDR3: CASSLARGVAEKLFF. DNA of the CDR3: TGTGCCAGCAGCTTAGCGCGCGGAGTAGCTGAAAAACTGTTTTTT.

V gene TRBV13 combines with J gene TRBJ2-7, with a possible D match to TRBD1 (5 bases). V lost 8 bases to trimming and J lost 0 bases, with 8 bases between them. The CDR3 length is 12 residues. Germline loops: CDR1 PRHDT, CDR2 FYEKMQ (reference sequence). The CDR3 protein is CASSGASYEQYV. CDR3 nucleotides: TGTGCCAGCTCTGGGGCCTCCTACGAGCAGTACGTC.

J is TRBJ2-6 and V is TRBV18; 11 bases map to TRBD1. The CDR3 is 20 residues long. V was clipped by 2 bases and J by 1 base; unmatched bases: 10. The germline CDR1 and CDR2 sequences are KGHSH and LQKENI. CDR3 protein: CASSPKPLGQGASGANVLTF. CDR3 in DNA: TGTGCCAGCTCACCAAAGCCCCTCGGACAGGGGGCATCTGGGGCCAACGTCCTGACTTTC.

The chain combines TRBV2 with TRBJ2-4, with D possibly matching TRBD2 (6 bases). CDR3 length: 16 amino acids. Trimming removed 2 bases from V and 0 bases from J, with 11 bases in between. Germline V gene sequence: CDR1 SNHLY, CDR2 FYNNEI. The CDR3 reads CASSEWEEVAKNIQYF. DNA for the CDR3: TGTGCCAGCAGTGAATGGGAGGAGGTAGCCAAAAACATTCAGTACTTC.

The CDR3 reads CASSLTGTGRYEQYV. The CDR3 DNA sequence: TGTGCCAGCTCACTTACCGGGACAGGGCGTTACGAGCAGTACGTC. The chain uses TRBV18 and TRBJ2-7; 9 bases line up with TRBD1. The junction had 8 bases not matched to a gene; V was cut back by 4 bases and J by 4 bases. Looked up from germline, CDR1 is KGHSH and CDR2 is LQKENI. The CDR3 has 15 amino acids.

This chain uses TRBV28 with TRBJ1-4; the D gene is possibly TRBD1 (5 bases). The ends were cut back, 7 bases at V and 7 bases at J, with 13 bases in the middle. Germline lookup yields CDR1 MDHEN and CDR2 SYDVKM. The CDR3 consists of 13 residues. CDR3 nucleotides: TGTGCCAGCACGGGGGGTATCGGTGAAAAACTGTTTTTT. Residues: CASTGGIGEKLFF.